The clone carrying this TCR beta chain was seen once. The data originate from a study of blood T cell repertoires in COVID-19. CDR3 size: 13 residues. Per germline, CDR1 KGHDR and CDR2 SFDVKD. V shed 1 base and J shed 7 bases, with 9 bases lying between them. Assay: immunoSEQ multiplex PCR; the TCRdb copy retains only in-frame clones and omits some. The sample has some 230,000 clones; more than 65% are singletons. The gene calls are TRBV24-1 and TRBJ1-2; no clear D gene. Input material: peripheral blood. The sequence derives from a woman in her twenties or thirties who had recovered from COVID-19. This chain's CDR3 is CATSDLGGLGYTF. Written as DNA, the CDR3 is TGTGCCACCAGTGATTTAGGTGGGCTTGGCTACACCTTC.